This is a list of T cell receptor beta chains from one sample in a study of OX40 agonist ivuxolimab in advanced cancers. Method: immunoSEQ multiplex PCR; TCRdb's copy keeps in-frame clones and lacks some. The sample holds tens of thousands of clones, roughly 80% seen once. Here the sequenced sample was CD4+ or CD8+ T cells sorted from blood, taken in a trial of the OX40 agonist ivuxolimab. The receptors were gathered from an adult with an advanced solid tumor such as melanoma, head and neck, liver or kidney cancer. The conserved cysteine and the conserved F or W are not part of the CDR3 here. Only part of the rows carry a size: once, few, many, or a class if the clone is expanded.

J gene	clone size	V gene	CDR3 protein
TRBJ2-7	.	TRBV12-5	ASGQIYEQY
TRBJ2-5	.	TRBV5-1	ASGTSGQETQY
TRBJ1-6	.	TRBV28	ASSFRGAGSPLH
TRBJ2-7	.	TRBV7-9	ASSTSSSYEQY
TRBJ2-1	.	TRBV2	ASNRLAAYNEQF
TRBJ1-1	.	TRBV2	ASSDWGQPEAF
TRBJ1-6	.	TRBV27	ASSFGRGAPGSPLH
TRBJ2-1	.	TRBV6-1	ASRVRSSYNEQF
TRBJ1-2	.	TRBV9	ASSGGQSYGYT
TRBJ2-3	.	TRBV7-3	ASSLTGSQY
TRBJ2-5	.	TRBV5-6	ASSLEWRLAGGKEIQY
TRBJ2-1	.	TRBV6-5	ASSLEGAAHNEQF
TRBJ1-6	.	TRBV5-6	ASSYGQGNNSPLH
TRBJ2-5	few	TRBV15	ATSRDIGTGEETQY
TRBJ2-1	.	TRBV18	ASSPDGTHNEQF
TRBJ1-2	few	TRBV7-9	ASSTGQGSYGYT
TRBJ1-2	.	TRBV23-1	ASSRLTGGHGGYGYT